Below are 5 T cell receptor beta chains sequenced from a single sample in a study of CD8 T cells in Susac syndrome. With random hexamers, reverse transcription was performed on roughly 0.5 to 1 ug of RNA. TCRdb reprocessed the immunoSEQ multiplex PCR reads with MiXCR, giving one entry per CDR3 protein. The sample carries approximately 300,000 distinct CDR3 sequences, 65% to 90% recorded once. The specimen sequenced was CD8+ T cells from PBMCs. The receptors come from a human donor with multiple sclerosis.

The V call is TRBV7-9, the J call TRBJ1-6, with D perhaps matching TRBD1 (6 bases). V gave up 5 bases and J gave up 12 bases, with 8 bases separating them. This CDR3 region has 11 residues. CDR1 and CDR2 from the germline V gene are SEHNR and FQNEAQ (reference sequence). The CDR3 nucleotides are TGTGCCAGCAGCCAGGGGATACCCCTCCACTTT. Residues: CASSQGIPLHF.

The V and J genes are TRBV7-9 and TRBJ2-7; possible D gene TRBD2, 6 bases. V was cut by 5 bases and J by 2 bases, with 16 bases left in between. CDR3 size: 15 residues. Germline CDR1 SEHNR, CDR2 FQNEAQ (reference sequence). Written as DNA, the CDR3 is TGTGCCAGCAGCCGGTTCCGGGACTCCACCTACGAGCAGTACTTC. This codes for CASSRFRDSTYEQYF.

The chain is built from TRBV6-5 and TRBJ2-3; D remains ambiguous. V shed 2 bases and J shed 3 bases, with 6 bases lying between them. The CDR3 is 13 amino acids. Germline CDR1 is MNHEY and CDR2 is SVGAGI. The CDR3 loop is CASSYLLTDTQYF. The CDR3 coding sequence is TGTGCCAGCAGTTACCTGCTTACAGATACGCAGTATTTT.

V is TRBV19 and J is TRBJ1-3; 10 bases agree with TRBD1. J gave up 4 bases and V 9 bases, and 15 bases lay outside the gene matches. Germline CDR1 and CDR2: LNHDA and SQIVND (reference sequence). This CDR3 has 17 residues. CDR3 residues: CASKKTGTGEFGNTIYF. Here the CDR3 DNA reads TGTGCCAGCAAAAAAACCGGGACAGGGGAATTCGGAAACACCATATATTTT.

The chain uses TRBV27 and TRBJ2-5, with D unclear. This CDR3 has 16 residues. V lost 2 bases and J 2 bases, leaving 15 bases between the germline ends. Germline V gene sequence: CDR1 MNHEY, CDR2 SMNVEV (reference sequence). The CDR3 DNA sequence: TGTGCCAGCAGTTTAACCCCCGACACCTCTCAAGAGACCCAGTACTTC. Encoded protein: CASSLTPDTSQETQYF.